This TCR beta chain comes out of a study of blood T cell repertoires in COVID-19. Study-wide context: Acute and convalescent COVID-19 samples came from the United States, Italy and Spain. PBMCs, B-cell-depleted T cells, or T cells provided the cDNA or gDNA that made up the material.

Germline CDR1 and CDR2: SNHLY and FYNNEI. CDR3 length equals 15 residues. V was clipped by 5 bases and J by 5 bases, with 16 bases between them. In the authors' workflow: Nucleated cell number was recorded as an estimate derived from reference gene primer amplification. Data came from immunoSEQ multiplex PCR; TCRdb stores just in-frame clones and leaves some out. V and J calls plus clone size are reproduced from that table; the DNA served to infer D and trimming. The table has about 98,000 clones, about 90% seen once. The chain employs TRBV2 and TRBJ1-5, with no clear D. The material sequenced was peripheral blood. The sequence was obtained from a man aged 18 to 30 with acute or convalescent COVID-19. Written as DNA, the CDR3 is TGTGCCAGCAGTAGACTTTCGGGGTCAGATCAGCCCCAGCATTTT. Encoded protein: CASSRLSGSDQPQHF.